Following are 2 T cell receptor beta chains from one sample sequenced in a study of shared clonotypes between healthy human individuals. The repertoire was sequenced with immunoSEQ multiplex PCR; TCRdb's copy has only in-frame clones and lacks some. The sample lists hundreds of thousands of clones, less than 85% occurring once. Sample: memory CD4+ T cells sorted from blood. Subset here: CD45RA-negative fraction. The receptors come from a woman aged 25 to 39 in good health.

The chain joins TRBV5-1 to TRBJ2-5; 13 bases are a match to TRBD2. The CDR3 consists of 15 residues. Trimming cost V 4 bases and J 5 bases; bases outside gene matches: 5. Germline V gives CDR1 SGHRS, CDR2 YFSETQ. DNA of the CDR3: TGCGCCAGCAGCAGGACTAGCGGGAGAGGGGAGACCCAGTACTTC. This sequence encodes CASSRTSGRGETQYF.

This clone was detected a few times. The genes are TRBV5-4 and TRBJ1-2, with D possibly matching TRBD1 (5 bases). Between the trimmed V and J ends, which lost 0 bases and 8 bases, there was a span of 14 bases. CDR1 SGHNT and CDR2 YYREEE come from the germline V gene (reference sequence). The CDR3 length is 14 residues. This CDR3 reads CASSLESGSRGYTF. CDR3 in DNA: TGTGCCAGCAGCTTGGAATCAGGGTCCCGCGGCTACACCTTC.